A single sample is the source of the 27 T cell receptor beta chains below, sequenced in a study of tumor and adjacent non-tumor tissue in lung cancer. Three rounds of nested PCR, following a modified ARM-PCR protocol, produced the TCRbeta library. TCRdb ran MiXCR on the multiplex PCR reads and lists one entry per CDR3 protein. The repertoire holds over 110,000 distinct CDR3 sequences, with around 60% as singletons. No cell sorting was done before RNA was extracted from the tissue. The sample comprised lung tumor tissue. These receptors all stem from a man aged 60-69 years with small cell lung cancer.

Turning to this clonotype: This may be a read error: a much more frequent sequence differs by one nucleotide. CDR3 nucleotide sequence: TGTGCCAGCAACCGAGGGGACAGCGCGCAAGAGACCCAGTACTTC. This encodes CASNRGDSAQETQYF. The rearrangement joins TRBV11-2 to TRBJ2-5, with TRBD1 matching over 7 bases. Per the germline V gene, CDR1 is SGHAT and CDR2 is FQNNGV. The ends lost 7 bases at V and 2 bases at J; junction bases unmatched: 10. The CDR3 is made up of 15 amino acids.

This clonotype occurred a few times. The gene calls are TRBV6-1 and TRBJ2-7; D remains unclear. The CDR3 consists of 12 residues. V shed 5 bases and J shed 6 bases, with 11 bases lying between them. Germline V gene sequence: CDR1 MNHNS, CDR2 SASEGT. The CDR3 region is CASSFSVREQYF. CDR3 nucleotide sequence: TGTGCCAGCAGTTTTTCTGTGCGCGAGCAGTACTTC.

This clonotype came up a few times. The chain links TRBV5-5 to TRBJ2-2; D not certain. The CDR3 is made up of 14 amino acids. The V end lost 1 base, the J end lost 5 bases, and 9 bases lay between the germline ends. CDR1 SGHKS and CDR2 YYEKEE come from the germline V gene (reference sequence). CDR3 nucleotides: TGTGCCAGCAGCTTGCTTCCACAGACCGGGGAGCTGTTTTTT. This sequence encodes CASSLLPQTGELFF.

This clonotype has ten or more counts. J is TRBJ1-2 and V is TRBV5-1; tentative D call: TRBD1 (5 bases). This CDR3 has 13 residues. With 4 bases removed from V and 2 bases from J, the gap between germline ends came to 9 bases. The germline gives CDR1 SGHRS, CDR2 YFSETQ. DNA of the CDR3: TGCGCCAGCAGCAGGGGAGACAACTATGGCTACACCTTC. Its translation is CASSRGDNYGYTF.

This chain connects TRBV20-1 to TRBJ2-3; TRBD2 matches at 9 bases. Per germline, CDR1 DFQATT and CDR2 SNEGSKA (reference sequence). The CDR3 covers 14 residues. The V and J ends lost 6 bases and 2 bases, in that order; junction bases with no gene match: 6. As DNA, the CDR3 is TGCAGTGCGATAGCGGGAGTAATCACAGATACGCAGTATTTT. Protein sequence: CSAIAGVITDTQYF.

The chain's CDR3 is CASNRGRGWTSTDTQYF. CDR3 DNA sequence: TGCGCCAGCAACCGCGGGCGCGGGTGGACTAGCACAGATACGCAGTATTTT. The chain carries TRBV4-1 and TRBJ2-3, with D perhaps matching TRBD2 (5 bases). V was clipped by 7 bases and J by 0 bases, with 20 bases between them. Germline V lookup: CDR1 MGHRA, CDR2 YSYEKL. The CDR3 consists of 17 residues.

This chain joins TRBV20-1 and TRBJ2-3; 13 bases match TRBD2. The CDR3 is 18 amino acids. The junction had 7 bases not matched to a gene; V was cut back by 0 bases and J by 1 base. Germline V CDR1 and CDR2: DFQATT, SNEGSKA (reference sequence). The CDR3: CSARDQSTSGRCTDTQYF. The CDR3 DNA reads TGCAGTGCTAGAGATCAGTCGACTAGCGGGAGGTGCACAGATACGCAGTATTTT.

This clonotype was counted at least ten times. The chain recombines TRBV6-1 with TRBJ1-1; D call uncertain. Germline loops: CDR1 MNHNS, CDR2 SASEGT. This CDR3 has 13 amino acids. V gave up 4 bases and J gave up 0 bases, with 6 bases separating them. The CDR3 DNA sequence: TGTGCCAGCAGTGCCATAATGAACACTGAAGCTTTCTTT. Translating gives CASSAIMNTEAFF.

Of note for this clonotype: Given a much more abundant clone one base away, this may be a read error. V is TRBV12-3 or TRBV12-4 and J is TRBJ1-1; weak D call: TRBD1 (6 bases). V lost 6 bases to trimming and J lost 6 bases, with 11 bases between them. The CDR3 runs 12 residues. The CDR3 sequence: CASRQGGAEAFF. The CDR3 nucleotides read TGTGCCAGCAGACAGGGTGGAGCTGAAGCTTTCTTT.

This rearrangement joins TRBV11-3 to TRBJ1-1; D remains unclear. The CDR3 is 14 residues long. V gave up 7 bases and J gave up 4 bases, with 16 bases separating them. The germline CDR1 and CDR2 sequences are SGHNT and YENEEA. Written as DNA, the CDR3 is TGTGCCAGCAAGTTAAGAAGTGAGGGCACTGAAGCTTTCTTT. Its translation is CASKLRSEGTEAFF. Full variable domain (outside the CDR3, taken from reference TRBV11-3 and TRBJ1-1): EAGVVQSPRYKIIEKKQPVAFWCNPISGHNTLYWYLQNLGQGPELLIRYENEEAVDDSQLPKDRFSAERLKGVDSTLKIQPAELGDSAVYLCASKLRSEGTEAFFGQGTRLTVV.

The CDR3 DNA sequence: TGTGCCAGCAGCTTAGGGAGGGCCCTAGCCTACAATGAGCAGTTCTTC. Residues: CASSLGRALAYNEQFF. The chain recombines TRBV7-9 with TRBJ2-1, with D tentatively TRBD2 (6 bases). Trimming cost V 1 base and J 2 bases, with 12 bases left between them. The CDR3 is made up of 16 amino acids. CDR1 and CDR2 from the germline V gene are SEHNR and FQNEAQ (reference sequence). The whole variable domain, filled in from reference TRBV7-9 and TRBJ2-1, reads DTGVSQNPRHKITKRGQNVTFRCDPISEHNRLYWYRQTLGQGPEFLTYFQNEAQLEKSRLLSDRFSAERPKGSFSTLEIQRTEQGDSAMYLCASSLGRALAYNEQFFGPGTRLTVL.

The V gene is TRBV11-2, the J gene TRBJ2-1; possibly TRBD2 for D (6 bases). Germline lookup yields CDR1 SGHAT and CDR2 FQNNGV. The V and J ends lost 4 bases and 16 bases respectively, with 17 bases between them. This CDR3 spans 12 amino acids. In DNA, the CDR3 is TGTGCCAGCAGCTCCCCGGGAGAATGGCAATTCTTC. It encodes CASSSPGEWQFF.

V usage is TRBV7-9 and J usage is TRBJ2-5; no firm D call. Germline V gene sequence: CDR1 SEHNR, CDR2 FQNEAQ (reference sequence). With 1 base removed from V and 1 base from J, the gap between germline ends came to 10 bases. The CDR3 is 15 residues long. CDR3 in DNA: TGTGCCAGCAGCTTAGGGCAGCTACCCCAAGAGACCCAGTACTTC. Translation gives CASSLGQLPQETQYF.

This clonotype was detected only a few times. V gene TRBV20-1 combines with J gene TRBJ1-4; D not resolved. The germline V and J ends were trimmed by 6 bases and 6 bases, with 8 bases remaining between them. The CDR3 spans 11 residues. Germline V gives CDR1 DFQATT, CDR2 SNEGSKA (reference sequence). The CDR3 nucleotides read TGCAGTGCACGGCGTGATGAAAAACTGTTTTTT. This gives the protein CSARRDEKLFF.

About this clonotype: A single base separates this from a much larger clone, so it may be a read error. This rearrangement joins TRBV20-1 to TRBJ2-7; D is uncertain. Germline lookup yields CDR1 DFQATT and CDR2 SNEGSKA (reference sequence). This CDR3 is 11 amino acids long. The DNA of the CDR3 is TGCAATGCTAGATACCAGTACGAGCAGTACTTC. Translation gives CNARYQYEQYF.

V and J are TRBV2 and TRBJ2-7; 7 bases align to TRBD2. J lost 3 bases, V lost 7 bases, and 9 bases had no gene match. This CDR3 has 14 residues. Germline lookup yields CDR1 SNHLY and CDR2 FYNNEI. The DNA of the CDR3 is TGTGCCAGCACCGGGGAGGGAGGCCACTACGAGCAGTACGTC. This gives the protein CASTGEGGHYEQYV.

About this clonotype itself: The junction departs from germline at one end; a sequencing error may be responsible. This CDR3 is CASSGGTVSERYF. The CDR3 DNA follows: TGTGCTAGCAGCGGAGGGACAGTCTCCGAGCGGTACTTC. This chain joins TRBV7-9 and TRBJ2-7, with a tentative D call TRBD1 (7 bases). This CDR3 is 13 amino acids long. CDR1 is SEHNR and CDR2 is FQNEAQ in the germline V gene (reference sequence).

This clonotype was counted at least ten times. J is TRBJ1-1 and V is TRBV5-6; D is ambiguous. From germline, CDR1 is SGHDT and CDR2 YYEEEE. V dropped 3 bases and J dropped 1 base, with 7 bases sitting between them. The CDR3 has 13 residues. In DNA form, the CDR3 reads TGTGCCAGCAGCTGGGGAGAGAACACTGAAGCTTTCTTT. Translating it yields CASSWGENTEAFF.

As regards this clonotype: Sequence at one end of the junction differs from germline and may be a read error. The V and J genes are TRBV4-2 and TRBJ1-6, with a weak D call TRBD1 (5 bases). CDR3 length: 15 amino acids. Germline V gene sequence: CDR1 LGHNA, CDR2 YNFKEQ. The CDR3 here is CASIQDLRGGSPLQF. The CDR3, as DNA: TGTGCCAGCATCCAAGATTTAAGGGGCGGTTCACCCCTCCAATTT.

About this clonotype: A much larger clone lies one base from this, so it may be a read error. This sequence joins TRBV20-1 and TRBJ2-1; D unresolved. The CDR3 contains 14 residues. The ends were cut back, 0 bases at V and 2 bases at J, with 8 bases in the middle. Looked up from germline, CDR1 is DFQATT and CDR2 is SNEGSKA (reference sequence). The CDR3 here is CSARELGAYNEQFF. The CDR3 region has the DNA TGCAGTGCTAGAGAGTTAGGAGCCTACAATGAGCAGTTCTTC.

Comment on this clonotype: A read error may account for a junction end that differs from germline. The J gene is TRBJ2-7, the V gene TRBV11-3; a possible D gene is TRBD1 (5 bases). The CDR3 covers 13 residues. From germline, CDR1 is SGHNT and CDR2 YENEEA. The CDR3, as DNA: TGTGTCAGCAGCATCGGACAATCCTACGAGCAGTACTTC. Its translation is CVSSIGQSYEQYF.

This clonotype is a singleton in its sample. A much larger clone is a single base away; this may be a read error. V is TRBV29-1 and J is TRBJ1-1, with 9 bases aligning to TRBD1. The V gene's germline CDR1 is SQVTM and CDR2 ANQGSEA. This CDR3 is built from 14 residues. The CDR3 is CRVVRAGQGSEAFF. The CDR3 DNA reads as TGCAGAGTTGTAAGAGCGGGACAGGGCTCTGAAGCTTTCTTT.

Concerning this clonotype: As the CDR3 is not closed by the conserved phenylalanine or tryptophan, this likely results from a read error. V gene TRBV6-1 combines with J gene TRBJ2-1, with 8 bases lining up with TRBD1. Germline V gene sequence: CDR1 MNHNS, CDR2 SASEGT. The CDR3 is 18 amino acids. V shed 5 bases and J 4 bases; nucleotides not matched to a gene: 16. The CDR3 DNA sequence: TGTGCCAGCAGTAGGACAGGGACGGTCCTCTACGAGTACAATGAGCAGTTCTCC. Translated, it gives CASSRTGTVLYEYNEQFS.

The chain has TRBV6-1 and TRBJ1-1; D might be TRBD1 (6 bases). The CDR3 totals 12 residues. Germline-derived CDR1 and CDR2 are MNHNS and SASEGT. The CDR3 sequence: CAFEGDNYEAFF. In DNA, the CDR3 is TGTGCTTTTGAGGGGGACAACTACGAAGCTTTCTTT.

Comment on this clonotype: This may come from a read error, since a much larger clone is one base off. The chain recombines TRBV6-5 with TRBJ2-7, with 9 bases that match TRBD1. This CDR3 is built from 15 residues. V trimming: 6 bases; J trimming: 3 bases; junction bases outside the gene matches: 9. CDR1 is MNHEY, CDR2 SVGAGI, per germline. In DNA form, the CDR3 reads TGTGCCAGCAGGAGGGACAGGGATCGGTGCTACGAGCAGTACTTC. This sequence encodes CASRRDRDRCYEQYF.

Note on this clonotype: Since a much larger clone is just one base distant, this may be a read error. The chain recombines TRBV4-2 with TRBJ2-1; a weak D match, TRBD2 (5 bases). This CDR3 has 17 residues. The germline V gene has CDR1 LGHNA and CDR2 YNFKEQ. CDR3 in amino acids: CASSQDLAGKGYNKQFF. In DNA form, the CDR3 reads TGTGCCAGCAGCCAAGATTTAGCCGGGAAAGGGTACAATAAGCAGTTCTTC.

As concerns this clonotype: At one end, the junction sequence differs from germline, possibly due to a read error. J is TRBJ1-6 and V is TRBV10-2, with 8 bases matching TRBD1. CDR3 length: 17 residues. Germline lookup yields CDR1 WSHSY and CDR2 SAAADI. The CDR3 nucleotides are TGCGCCAACAGTGAGTGGACAGGGTACTCGGGGAATCCACCCCTCCACTTT. Translation: CANSEWTGYSGNPPLHF.